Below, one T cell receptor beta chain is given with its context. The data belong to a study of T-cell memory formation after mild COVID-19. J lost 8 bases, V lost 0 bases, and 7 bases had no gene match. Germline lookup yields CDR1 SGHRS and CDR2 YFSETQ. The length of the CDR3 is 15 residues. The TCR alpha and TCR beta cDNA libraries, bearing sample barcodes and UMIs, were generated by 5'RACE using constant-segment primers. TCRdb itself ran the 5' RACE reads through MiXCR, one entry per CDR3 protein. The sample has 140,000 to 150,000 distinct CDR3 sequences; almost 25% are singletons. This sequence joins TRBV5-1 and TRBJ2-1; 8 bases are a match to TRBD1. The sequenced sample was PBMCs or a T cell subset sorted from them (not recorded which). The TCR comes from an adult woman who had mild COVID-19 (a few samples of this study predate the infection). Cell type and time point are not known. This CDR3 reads CASSLAVRGLDEQFF. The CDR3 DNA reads TGCGCCAGCAGCTTGGCCGTCAGGGGGCTGGATGAGCAGTTCTTC.